These T cell receptor beta chains were read from a single sample in a study of blood T cells in healthy people across ages. TCRdb re-called the 5' RACE reads through MiXCR, storing one row per CDR3 protein. This table holds 660,000 or so distinct CDR3 sequences, 58% found once. Specimen: blood. The receptors come from a man between 60 and 70 years old in good health. The CDR3 runs from the conserved cysteine through the conserved F or W. A D gene is named only where the DNA matches it firmly.

>12|TRBV6-2/TRBV6-3|NA|TRBJ2-7
CASSDVREEQYF
>15|TRBV5-1|NA|TRBJ2-7
CAGSLVPRGEYEQYF
>13|TRBV10-3|NA|TRBJ2-7
CATAQGEDYEQYF
>12|TRBV10-3|NA|TRBJ2-5
CAIGLLQETQYF
>12|TRBV3-1|NA|TRBJ1-2
CASSQEDTGYTF
>16|TRBV2|TRBD1|TRBJ2-5
CASSDPGTGNQETQYF
>15|TRBV28|NA|TRBJ1-4
CASKLHRRRNEKLFF
>15|TRBV27|TRBD1|TRBJ2-5
CAINSRDRGRETQYF
>13|TRBV20-1|TRBD1|TRBJ2-5
CSASDRDQETQYF
>17|TRBV5-6|TRBD1|TRBJ2-3
CASSWGTGGASTDTQYF
>13|TRBV5-1|NA|TRBJ2-3
CTSSSPGVDTQYF
>12|TRBV2|NA|TRBJ1-2
CASSLDSGGYTF
>16|TRBV6-4|NA|TRBJ1-5
CASSDSLGQSNQPQHF
>17|TRBV20-1|NA|TRBJ1-5
CSAREAGNGDSNQPQHF
>15|TRBV20-1|TRBD1|TRBJ1-2
CSAPGQGASGYGYTF
>15|TRBV11-2|TRBD1|NA
CASSSGTYRGETQYF
>15|TRBV20-1|TRBD2|TRBJ2-5
CSARDQEKGGETQYF
>15|TRBV9|NA|TRBJ1-2
CASSAFDNLNYGYTF
>13|TRBV6-5|NA|TRBJ2-5
CASRMHRTVAQYF
>17|TRBV10-3|NA|TRBJ2-5
CAISDPPNREVQETQYF
>18|TRBV20-1|TRBD2|TRBJ2-7
CSARVKRFYSGGTYEQYF
>13|TRBV13|NA|TRBJ2-7
CASSLGFNCEQYF
>13|TRBV24-1|NA|TRBJ1-2
CALLRGGNYGYTF
>15|TRBV2|TRBD2|TRBJ2-1
CASTATSGTHNEQFF
>14|TRBV6-2/TRBV6-3|TRBD2|NA
CASRLTSGGYEQYF
>14|TRBV9|NA|TRBJ2-5
CASSVADSRETQYF
>16|TRBV28|NA|TRBJ2-4
CASSTGFWVAKNIQYF
>14|TRBV4-2|NA|TRBJ2-5
CASSPGPRGETQYF
>17|TRBV12-3/TRBV12-4|NA|TRBJ2-5
CASRTTGDRASTETQYF
>17|TRBV7-9|TRBD1|TRBJ2-5
CASSSALGGALQETQYF
>14|TRBV5-1|NA|TRBJ1-2
CASSLGGANYGCTF
>13|TRBV7-9|TRBD2|TRBJ2-5
CASSFSGGKISYF
>15|TRBV16|TRBD1|TRBJ2-3
CASSLRQGRTDTQYF
>13|TRBV29-1|TRBD2|TRBJ2-1
CSVDRKLTSVQFF
>11|TRBV20-1|NA|TRBJ2-5
CSARYEETQYF
>15|TRBV4-2|NA|TRBJ2-5
CASSPIQSGQETQYF
>14|TRBV7-8|TRBD2|TRBJ2-5
CASGSGADQETQYF
>15|TRBV20-1|TRBD2|NA
CSARSPSGPGKTQYF
>15|TRBV7-9|NA|TRBJ2-5
CASSLSPSWSETQYF
>15|TRBV20-1|TRBD2|TRBJ2-3
CSARSGGGGSDTQYF
>11|TRBV29-1|NA|TRBJ1-1
CSTYRDTEAFF
>13|TRBV6-1|TRBD2|TRBJ2-1
CASRMSGNNEQFF
>16|TRBV25-1|TRBD1|TRBJ2-3
CASSEPSGQGAGTQYF
>15|TRBV4-1|TRBD1|TRBJ1-1
CASSLRTGRNTEAFF
>15|TRBV7-6|TRBD2|TRBJ2-1
CASSLPGGRNNEQFF
>14|TRBV4-2|NA|TRBJ1-5
CASSPDNSNQPQHF
>12|TRBV29-1|NA|TRBJ2-5
CSSRGRGETQYF
>16|TRBV6-5|NA|NA
CASSYSGLAGKETQYF
>15|TRBV2|TRBD2|TRBJ2-4
CASSASTGGLNIQSF
>14|TRBV10-3|NA|TRBJ2-5
CAISAQGREETQYF
>14|TRBV20-1|NA|TRBJ2-5
CSAQRDGRGETQYF
>13|TRBV27|NA|TRBJ2-3
CASSLLATDTQYF
>16|TRBV25-1|NA|NA
CASLRGLRGWGYEQYF
>14|TRBV12-3/TRBV12-4|NA|TRBJ2-3
CASSGGGAGDAQYF
>15|TRBV29-1|NA|TRBJ2-7
CSVEDRGAGADEQYF
>14|TRBV12-5|TRBD2|TRBJ2-7
CASGRTGLVYEQYF
>15|TRBV3-1|NA|TRBJ1-4
CASSRYGEGNEKLFF